This T cell receptor beta chain was identified during a study of beta chain features in type 1 diabetes. CDR1 MGHRA and CDR2 YSYEKL come from the germline V gene. Losses at the gene ends were 2 bases for V and 4 bases for J; bases not matched to a gene: 5. The CDR3 runs 16 residues. On this clone itself: Its antigen is not identified.

All of the isolated RNA was reverse transcribed, so expressed TCRB transcripts were sequenced. Profiled with immunoSEQ multiplex PCR; TCRdb holds only in-frame clones, not every one. The sample includes some 700,000 clones, 13% of them seen just once. Findings and caveats of the study: Any HLA type influence on TCRB rearrangement was left unresolved here. Reduced insertions and increased deletions marked VDJ junctions in type 1 diabetes patients. Within each of all four CD4+ subsets, Type 1 diabetes patients had TCRB CDR3s that were moderately but significantly shorter. An over-representation of cells with high TCR expression could result from cDNA sequencing.

The material sequenced was naive CD4+ T cells from blood. The J gene is TRBJ2-6, the V gene TRBV4-1; TRBD1 agrees at 7 bases. The TCR originated in a man in his late teens or twenties with type 1 diabetes. CDR3 nucleotides: TGCGCCAGCAGCCAATCACAGGGGACCGGGGCCAACGTCCTGACTTTC. Protein: CASSQSQGTGANVLTF.